This TCR beta chain was retrieved from a study of cytomegalovirus exposure and HLA in healthy donors. CDR1 and CDR2 from the germline V gene are SGHDT and YYEEEE. Trimming left V 4 bases short and J 5 bases short, with 13 bases between. This CDR3 spans 13 amino acids. The assay was immunoSEQ multiplex PCR, and TCRdb's table has in-frame clones only and misses some. The repertoire holds around 130,000 clones, with 85% to 90% as singletons. The clonotype was recovered from a man aged 25-40 years in good health and CMV-seronegative. Sequenced sample: PBMCs. V and J are TRBV5-6 and TRBJ2-7; the D gene is possibly TRBD2 (5 bases). The CDR3 DNA reads as TGTGCCAGCAGCCCTGGCCGGGGTCACGAGCAGTACTTC. Its translation is CASSPGRGHEQYF.